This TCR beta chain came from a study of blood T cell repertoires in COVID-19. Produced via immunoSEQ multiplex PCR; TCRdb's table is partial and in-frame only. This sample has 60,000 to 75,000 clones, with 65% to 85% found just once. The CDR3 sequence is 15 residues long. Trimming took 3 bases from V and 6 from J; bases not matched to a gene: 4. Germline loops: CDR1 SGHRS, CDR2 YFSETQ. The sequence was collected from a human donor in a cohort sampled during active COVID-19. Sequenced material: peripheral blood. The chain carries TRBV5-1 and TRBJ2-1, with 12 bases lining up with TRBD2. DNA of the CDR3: TGCGCCAGCAGCTCCACACTAGCGGGGGGCAATGAGCAGTTCTTC. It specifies CASSSTLAGGNEQFF. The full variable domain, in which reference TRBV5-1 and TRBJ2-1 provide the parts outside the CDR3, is KAGVTQTPRYLIKTRGQQVTLSCSPISGHRSVSWYQQTPGQGLQFLFEYFSETQRNKGNFPGRFSGRQFSNSRSEMNVSTLELGDSALYLCASSSTLAGGNEQFFGPGTRLTVL.